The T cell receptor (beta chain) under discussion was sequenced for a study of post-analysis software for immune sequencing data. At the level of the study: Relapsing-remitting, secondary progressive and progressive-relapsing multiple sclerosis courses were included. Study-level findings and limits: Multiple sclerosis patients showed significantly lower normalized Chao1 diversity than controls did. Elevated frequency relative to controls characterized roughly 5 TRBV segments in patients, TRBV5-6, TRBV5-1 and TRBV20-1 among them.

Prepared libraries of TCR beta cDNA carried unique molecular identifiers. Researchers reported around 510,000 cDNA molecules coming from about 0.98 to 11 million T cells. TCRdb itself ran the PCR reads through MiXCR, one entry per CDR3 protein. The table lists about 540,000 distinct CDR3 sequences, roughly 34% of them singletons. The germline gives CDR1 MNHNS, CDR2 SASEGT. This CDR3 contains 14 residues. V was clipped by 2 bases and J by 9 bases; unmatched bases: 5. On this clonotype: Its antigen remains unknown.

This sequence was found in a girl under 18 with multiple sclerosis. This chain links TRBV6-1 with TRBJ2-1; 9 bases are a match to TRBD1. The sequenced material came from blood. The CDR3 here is CASSEWDRAGEQFF. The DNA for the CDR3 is TGTGCCAGCAGTGAATGGGACAGGGCAGGTGAGCAGTTCTTC.